The source of this T cell receptor (beta chain) is a study of CD8+ T cells in alopecia areata. Overall study: Among treated patients, severity was scored by affected scalp area percentage. Notes on the study in general: Scalp clonality, together with expanded CD8+ clones among the top 100, fell significantly with tofacitinib. Across lesional scalp, and particularly alopecia totalis/universalis, clonality surpassed that of normal scalp.

Treatment of the sample: oral pan-JAK inhibitor, 5-10 mg twice daily. Researchers gathered lesional scalp punch biopsies and peripheral blood from patients with alopecia areata. Trimming stripped 3 bases from V and 0 bases from J, with 8 bases between. The CDR3 covers 15 residues. Germline values: CDR1 LNHDA, CDR2 SQIVND (reference sequence). This clone was recorded once. What it binds is unknown. RNA was isolated and reverse transcribed to cDNA, the sequencing template. Sequencing was performed with immunoSEQ multiplex PCR; in TCRdb, only in-frame clones are kept and a portion is missing. Of some 42,000 clones in the sample, roughly 92% are singletons; the top ten hold 18%.

This TCR was recovered from a human donor with alopecia areata. The genes are TRBV19 and TRBJ2-2; D unresolved. Sequences were derived from CD8+ T cells sorted from blood, sampled at week 24, from a patient treated with tofacitinib. The DNA for the CDR3 is TGTGCCAGTAGTATTGATGGTTCGAACACCGGGGAGCTGTTTTTT. It yields the protein CASSIDGSNTGELFF.